The following is a T cell receptor (beta chain) sequence with its context. Within the sample, other DNA sequences also encode this same CDR3. This entry is derived from a study of blood T cell repertoires in COVID-19. Source study methods: Amplification from reference gene primers served as the basis for estimated nucleated cell counts. Profiled with immunoSEQ multiplex PCR; TCRdb holds only in-frame clones, not every one. V, J and clone size reflect that table, while D and trimming were determined from the DNA. The data show roughly 170,000 clones, about 83% seen once. CDR1 SGDLS and CDR2 YYNGEE come from the germline V gene. V was clipped by 4 bases and J by 1 base, with 11 bases between them. This CDR3 has 15 amino acids.

V is TRBV9 and J is TRBJ2-2; maybe TRBD2 (5 bases). This clonotype was obtained from a woman aged 45 to 65 in a cohort exposed to, infected with or recovered from COVID-19 (not recorded which). Sequenced sample: PBMCs or T cells enriched from blood (not recorded which). The CDR3 nucleotides read TGTGCCAGCAGCAGAGGGTCAGGGAACACCGGGGAGCTGTTTTTT. Encoded protein: CASSRGSGNTGELFF.